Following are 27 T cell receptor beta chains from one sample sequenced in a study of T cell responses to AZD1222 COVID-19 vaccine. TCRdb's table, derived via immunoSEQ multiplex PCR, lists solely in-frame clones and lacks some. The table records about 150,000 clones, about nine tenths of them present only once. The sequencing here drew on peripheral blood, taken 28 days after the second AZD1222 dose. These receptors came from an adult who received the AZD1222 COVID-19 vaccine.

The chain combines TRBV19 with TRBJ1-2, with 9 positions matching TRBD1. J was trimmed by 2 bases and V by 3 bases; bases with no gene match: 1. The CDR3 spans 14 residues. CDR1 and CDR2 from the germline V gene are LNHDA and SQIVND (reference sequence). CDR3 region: CASSIGQGNYGYTF. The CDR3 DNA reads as TGTGCCAGTAGTATCGGACAGGGGAACTATGGCTACACCTTC.

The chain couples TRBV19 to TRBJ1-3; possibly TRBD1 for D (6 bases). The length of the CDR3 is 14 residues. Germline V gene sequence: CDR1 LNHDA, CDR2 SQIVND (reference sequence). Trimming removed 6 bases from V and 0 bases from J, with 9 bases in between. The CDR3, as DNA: TGTGCCAGTAGGAGACAGGACTCTGGAAACACCATATATTTT. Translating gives CASRRQDSGNTIYF.

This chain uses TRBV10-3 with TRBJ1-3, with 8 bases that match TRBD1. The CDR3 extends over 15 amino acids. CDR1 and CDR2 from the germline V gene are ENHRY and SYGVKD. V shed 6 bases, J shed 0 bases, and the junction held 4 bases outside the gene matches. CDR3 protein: CAISGTGLSGNTIYF. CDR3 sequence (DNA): TGTGCCATCAGCGGGACAGGACTCTCTGGAAACACCATATATTTT.

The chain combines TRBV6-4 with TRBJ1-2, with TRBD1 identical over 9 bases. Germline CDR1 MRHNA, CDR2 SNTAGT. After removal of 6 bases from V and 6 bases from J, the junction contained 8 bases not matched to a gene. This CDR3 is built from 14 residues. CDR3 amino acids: CASSEDGTGNGYTF. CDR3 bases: TGTGCCAGCAGCGAAGATGGGACAGGGAATGGCTACACCTTC.

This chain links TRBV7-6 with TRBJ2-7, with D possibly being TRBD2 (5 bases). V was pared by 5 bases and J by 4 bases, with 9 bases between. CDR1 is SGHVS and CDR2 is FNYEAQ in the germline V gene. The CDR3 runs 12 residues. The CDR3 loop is CASSPGEYEQYF. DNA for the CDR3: TGTGCCAGCAGCCCTGGGGAGTACGAGCAGTACTTC. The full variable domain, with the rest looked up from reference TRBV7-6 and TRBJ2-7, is GAGVSQSPRYKVTKRGQDVALRCDPISGHVSLYWYRQALGQGPEFLTYFNYEAQQDKSGLPNDRFSAERPEGSISTLTIQRTEQRDSAMYRCASSPGEYEQYFGPGTRLTVT.

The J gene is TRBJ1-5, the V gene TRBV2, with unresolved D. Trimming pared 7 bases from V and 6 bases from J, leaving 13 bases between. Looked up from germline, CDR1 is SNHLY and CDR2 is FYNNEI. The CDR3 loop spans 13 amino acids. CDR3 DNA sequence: TGTGCCAGCAAAGATTCCCCGAGTCAGCCCCAGCATTTT. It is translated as CASKDSPSQPQHF. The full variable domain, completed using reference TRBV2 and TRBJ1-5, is EPEVTQTPSHQVTQMGQEVILRCVPISNHLYFYWYRQILGQKVEFLVSFYNNEISEKSEIFDDQFSVERPDGSNFTLKIRSTKLEDSAMYFCASKDSPSQPQHFGDGTRLSIL.

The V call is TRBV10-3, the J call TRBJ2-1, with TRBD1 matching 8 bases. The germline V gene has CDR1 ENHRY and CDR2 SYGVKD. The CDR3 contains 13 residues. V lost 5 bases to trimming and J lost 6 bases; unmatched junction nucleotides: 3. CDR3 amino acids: CAISLGQGNEQFF. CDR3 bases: TGTGCCATCAGTCTAGGACAGGGCAATGAGCAGTTCTTC.

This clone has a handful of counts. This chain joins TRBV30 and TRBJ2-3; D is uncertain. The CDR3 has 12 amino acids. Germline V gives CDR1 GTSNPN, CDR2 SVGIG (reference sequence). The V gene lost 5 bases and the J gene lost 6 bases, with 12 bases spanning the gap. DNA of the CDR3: TGTGCCTGGTCGCCGGTGCGGGATACGCAGTATTTT. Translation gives CAWSPVRDTQYF.

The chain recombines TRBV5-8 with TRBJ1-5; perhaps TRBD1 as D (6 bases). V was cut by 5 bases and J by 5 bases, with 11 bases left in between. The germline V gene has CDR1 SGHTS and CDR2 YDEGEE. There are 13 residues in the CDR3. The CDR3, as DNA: TGTGCCAGCAGTCTCGACAGGTATCAGCCCCAGCATTTT. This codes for CASSLDRYQPQHF.

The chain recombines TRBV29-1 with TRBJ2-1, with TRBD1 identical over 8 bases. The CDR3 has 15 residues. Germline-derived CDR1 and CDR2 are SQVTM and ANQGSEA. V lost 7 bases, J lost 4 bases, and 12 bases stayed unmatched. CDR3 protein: CSAAGGGDTYNEQFF. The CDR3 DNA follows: TGCAGCGCCGCAGGGGGCGGGGATACATACAATGAGCAGTTCTTC.

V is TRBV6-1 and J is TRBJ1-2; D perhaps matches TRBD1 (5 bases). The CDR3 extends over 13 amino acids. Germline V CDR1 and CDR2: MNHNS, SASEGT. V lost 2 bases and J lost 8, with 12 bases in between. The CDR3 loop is CASSEQGSGGYTF. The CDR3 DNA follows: TGTGCCAGCAGTGAACAGGGATCCGGCGGCTACACCTTC.

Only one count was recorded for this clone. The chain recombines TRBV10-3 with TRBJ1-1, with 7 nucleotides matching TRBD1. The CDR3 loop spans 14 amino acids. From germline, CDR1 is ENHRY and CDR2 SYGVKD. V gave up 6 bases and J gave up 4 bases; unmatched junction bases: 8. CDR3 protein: CAIRDRDSGTEAFF. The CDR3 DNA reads TGTGCCATCAGAGACAGGGACTCGGGCACTGAAGCTTTCTTT.

CDR3 nucleotides: TGTGCCAGCAGATCAACGGGACAGCAGAATTCACCCCTCCACTTT. Amino acid sequence: CASRSTGQQNSPLHF. The chain joins TRBV7-9 to TRBJ1-6; the match to TRBD1 covers 7 bases. Germline V gene lookup returns CDR1 SEHNR and CDR2 FQNEAQ (reference sequence). V gave up 6 bases and J gave up 7 bases; unmatched junction bases: 9. The CDR3 totals 15 residues.

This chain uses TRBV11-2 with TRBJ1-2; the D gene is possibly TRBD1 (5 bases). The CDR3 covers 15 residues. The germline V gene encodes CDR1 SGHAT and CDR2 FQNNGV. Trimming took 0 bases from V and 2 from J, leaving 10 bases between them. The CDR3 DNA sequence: TGTGCCAGCAGCTTAGAGGCAGGGCTAAACTATGGCTACACCTTC. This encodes CASSLEAGLNYGYTF.

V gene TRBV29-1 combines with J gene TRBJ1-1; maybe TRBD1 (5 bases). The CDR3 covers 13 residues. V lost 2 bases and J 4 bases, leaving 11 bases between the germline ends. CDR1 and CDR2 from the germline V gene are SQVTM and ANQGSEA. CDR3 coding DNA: TGCAGCGTTGAACGGGGCTTGGGCACTGAAGCTTTCTTT. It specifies CSVERGLGTEAFF. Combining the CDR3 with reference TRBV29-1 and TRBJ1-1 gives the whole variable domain SAVISQKPSRDICQRGTSLTIQCQVDSQVTMMFWYRQQPGQSLTLIATANQGSEATYESGFVIDKFPISRPNLTFSTLTVSNMSPEDSSIYLCSVERGLGTEAFFGQGTRLTVV.

The CDR3 here is CASSPGATNEKLFF. Here the CDR3 DNA reads TGTGCCAGCTCACCAGGGGCAACTAATGAAAAACTGTTTTTT. The J gene is TRBJ1-4, the V gene TRBV18; D gene unclear. The CDR3 sequence is 14 residues long. From germline, CDR1 is KGHSH and CDR2 LQKENI. The V end was cut by 2 bases, the J end by 0 bases, with 4 bases between.

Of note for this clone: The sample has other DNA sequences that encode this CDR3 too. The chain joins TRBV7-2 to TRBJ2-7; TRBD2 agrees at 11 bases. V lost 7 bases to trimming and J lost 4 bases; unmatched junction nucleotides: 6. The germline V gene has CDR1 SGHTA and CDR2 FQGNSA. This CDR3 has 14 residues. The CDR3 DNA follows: TGTGCCAGCACACCGGGACTAGCGGCTTACGAGCAGTACTTC. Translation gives CASTPGLAAYEQYF.

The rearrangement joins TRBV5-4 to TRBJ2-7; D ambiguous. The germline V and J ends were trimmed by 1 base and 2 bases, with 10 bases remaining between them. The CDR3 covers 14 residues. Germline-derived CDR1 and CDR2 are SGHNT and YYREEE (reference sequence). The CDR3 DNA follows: TGTGCCAGCAGCTTGCCAGGCTCCCCCTACGAGCAGTACTTC. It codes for CASSLPGSPYEQYF.

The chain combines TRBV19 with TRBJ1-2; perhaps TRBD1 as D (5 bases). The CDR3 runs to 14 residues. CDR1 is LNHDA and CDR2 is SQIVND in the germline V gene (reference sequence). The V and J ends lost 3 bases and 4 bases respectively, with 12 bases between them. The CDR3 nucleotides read TGTGCCAGTAGTATCGCAGGGTTCGTCTATGGCTACACCTTC. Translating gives CASSIAGFVYGYTF.

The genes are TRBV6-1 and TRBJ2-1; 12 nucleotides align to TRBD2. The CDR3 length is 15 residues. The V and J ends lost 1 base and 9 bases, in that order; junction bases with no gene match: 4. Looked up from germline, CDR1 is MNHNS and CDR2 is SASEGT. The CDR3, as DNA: TGTGCCAGCAGTGAAGTCCCTAGCGGGAGGGCTGAGCAGTTCTTC. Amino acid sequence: CASSEVPSGRAEQFF.

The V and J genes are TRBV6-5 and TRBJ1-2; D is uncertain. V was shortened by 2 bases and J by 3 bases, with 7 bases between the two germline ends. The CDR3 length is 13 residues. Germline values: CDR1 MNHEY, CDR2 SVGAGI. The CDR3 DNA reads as TGTGCCAGCAGTTACGCCCCGGACTATGGCTACACCTTC. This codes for CASSYAPDYGYTF.

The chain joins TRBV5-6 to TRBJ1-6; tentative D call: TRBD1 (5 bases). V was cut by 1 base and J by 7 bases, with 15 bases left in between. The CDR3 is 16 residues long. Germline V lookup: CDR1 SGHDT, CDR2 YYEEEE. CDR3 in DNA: TGTGCCAGCAGCTTGCGAGGGGAGTGGAGGAATTCACCCCTCCACTTT. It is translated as CASSLRGEWRNSPLHF.

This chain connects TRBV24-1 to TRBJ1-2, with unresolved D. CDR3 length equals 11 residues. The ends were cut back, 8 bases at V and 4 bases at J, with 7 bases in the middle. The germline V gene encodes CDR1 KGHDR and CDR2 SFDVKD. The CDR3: CATTPGYGYTF. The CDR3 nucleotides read TGTGCCACCACCCCAGGCTATGGCTACACCTTC.

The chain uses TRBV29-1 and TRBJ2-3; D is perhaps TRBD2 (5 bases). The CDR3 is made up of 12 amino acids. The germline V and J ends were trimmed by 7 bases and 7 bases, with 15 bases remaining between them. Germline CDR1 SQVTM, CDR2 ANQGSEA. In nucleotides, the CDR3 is TGCAGCGGGATGGACGGGGTAAATACGCAGTATTTT. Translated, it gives CSGMDGVNTQYF.

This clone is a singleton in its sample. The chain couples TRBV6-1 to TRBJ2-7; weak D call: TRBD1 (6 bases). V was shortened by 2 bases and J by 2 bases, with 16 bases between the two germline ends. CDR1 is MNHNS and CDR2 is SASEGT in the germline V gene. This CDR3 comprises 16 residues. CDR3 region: CASSESLGQGTYEQYF. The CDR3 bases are TGTGCCAGCAGTGAATCGCTTGGGCAGGGGACCTACGAGCAGTACTTC.

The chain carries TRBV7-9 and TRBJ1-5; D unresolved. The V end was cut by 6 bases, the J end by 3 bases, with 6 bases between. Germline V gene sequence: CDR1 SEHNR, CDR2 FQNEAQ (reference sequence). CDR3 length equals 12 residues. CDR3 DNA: TGTGCCAGCAGTCGCGACAATCAGCCCCAGCATTTT. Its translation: CASSRDNQPQHF. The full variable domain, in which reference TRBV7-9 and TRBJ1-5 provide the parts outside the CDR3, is DTGVSQNPRHKITKRGQNVTFRCDPISEHNRLYWYRQTLGQGPEFLTYFQNEAQLEKSRLLSDRFSAERPKGSFSTLEIQRTEQGDSAMYLCASSRDNQPQHFGDGTRLSIL.

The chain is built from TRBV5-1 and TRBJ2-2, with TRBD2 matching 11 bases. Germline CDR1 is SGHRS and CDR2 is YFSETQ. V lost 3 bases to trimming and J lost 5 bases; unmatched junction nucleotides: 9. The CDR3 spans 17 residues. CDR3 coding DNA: TGCGCCAGCAGCTCATATAGCGGGAGGGCCTTTACCGGGGAGCTGTTTTTT. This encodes CASSSYSGRAFTGELFF. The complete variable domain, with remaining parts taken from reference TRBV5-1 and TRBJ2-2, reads KAGVTQTPRYLIKTRGQQVTLSCSPISGHRSVSWYQQTPGQGLQFLFEYFSETQRNKGNFPGRFSGRQFSNSRSEMNVSTLELGDSALYLCASSSYSGRAFTGELFFGEGSRLTVL.